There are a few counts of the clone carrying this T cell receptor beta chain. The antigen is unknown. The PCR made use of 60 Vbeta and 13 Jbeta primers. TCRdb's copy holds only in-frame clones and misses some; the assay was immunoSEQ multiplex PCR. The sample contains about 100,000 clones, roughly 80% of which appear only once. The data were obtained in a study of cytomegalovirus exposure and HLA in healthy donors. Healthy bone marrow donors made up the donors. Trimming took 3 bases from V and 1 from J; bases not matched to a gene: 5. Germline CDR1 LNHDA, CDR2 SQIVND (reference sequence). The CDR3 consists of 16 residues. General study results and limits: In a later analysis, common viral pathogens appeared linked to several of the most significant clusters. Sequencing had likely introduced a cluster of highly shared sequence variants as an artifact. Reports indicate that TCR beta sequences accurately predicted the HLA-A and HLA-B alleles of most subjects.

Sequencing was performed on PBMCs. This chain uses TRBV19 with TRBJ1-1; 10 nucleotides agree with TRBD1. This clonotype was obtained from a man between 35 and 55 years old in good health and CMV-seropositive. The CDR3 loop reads CASSMGQGWRNTEAFF. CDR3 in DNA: TGTGCCAGTAGTATGGGACAGGGGTGGAGGAACACTGAAGCTTTCTTT.